The table lists the clone carrying this T cell receptor beta chain with a count of one. The junction and the germline gene differ at one end; a read error may be behind it. Described time point: pre-treatment sample, taken before nivolumab and TIL therapy. This sample is drawn from a study of TIL therapy for anti-PD-1-resistant metastatic lung cancer. The libraries were made with immunoSEQ v3. Sequenced by immunoSEQ multiplex PCR; TCRdb stores in-frame clones only, minus some. This sample carries 20,000 to 25,000 clones, 70% to 85% of them seen once, and the ten largest clones take just under 2%. The specimen was blood, collected at baseline. The clonotype originates from a person aged 25 to 80 with non-small cell lung cancer.

The CDR3 is CATSANSGFLIF. In DNA, the CDR3 is TGTGCCACCAGTGCGAACTCAGGGTTCCTAATTTTT. The chain is built from TRBV24-1 and TRBJ1-1; a possible D gene is TRBD1 (5 bases). The CDR3 length is 12 residues. Germline-derived CDR1 and CDR2 are KGHDR and SFDVKD.